This TCR beta chain derives from a study of human T cells and chemical hapten exposure. The overall study: DPC 0.01% went on the upper back by patch test, with reading at 6 days. Yields of TCR per sample differed, chiefly owing to small differences in pooled library volume. The study's findings and limits: Expanded TCRs created a significantly greater count of big CDR3 similarity clusters than controls did. Following DPC sensitization, TCRs present above 1 in 1000 frequency showed no change.

With 3 bases clipped from V and 5 bases from J, the junction kept 9 bases outside the gene matches. The germline gives CDR1 ENHRY, CDR2 SYGVKD. This CDR3 contains 15 residues. TCRdb called the RACE reads again in MiXCR, with one record for every CDR3 protein. The data hold 250,000 or so distinct CDR3 sequences, with around 7.3% observed a single time. This clonotype was counted only a few times. Its specificity is unknown. Noted time point: pre-sensitization, week 0. Described treatment: therapeutic diphenylcyclopropenone sensitization with weekly scalp DPC. The clonotype comes from a man aged 18-30 years with alopecia areata. Some clones in this sample may be carry-over from other donors' samples. The starting material was whole blood, obtained in connection with sensitization to the hapten diphenylcyclopropenone (DPC). The chain employs TRBV10-3 and TRBJ2-5; 7 bases align to TRBD2. The DNA for the CDR3 is TGTGCCATCAGTGACCCGGACAACGGGAGGGAGACCCAGTACTTC. It yields the protein CAISDPDNGRETQYF.